These 10 T cell receptor beta chains were all obtained from the same sample, sequenced in a study of somatic mutations in cytotoxic T cells in rheumatoid arthritis. Assay: immunoSEQ multiplex PCR; the TCRdb copy retains only in-frame clones and omits some. Among approximately 11,000 clones listed, about 80% were seen once. The material sequenced was CD8+ T cells sorted from blood. These receptors were collected from a woman in her sixties or seventies with rheumatoid arthritis.

The chain uses TRBV5-1 and TRBJ2-5; D not certain. Trimming shortened V by 0 bases and J by 11 bases, and 8 bases separated the two germline ends. CDR1 is SGHRS and CDR2 is YFSETQ in the germline V gene. The CDR3 runs 11 residues. This chain's CDR3 is CASSLDWAQYF. As DNA, the CDR3 is TGCGCCAGCAGCTTGGACTGGGCGCAGTACTTC. The full variable domain, rest sourced from reference TRBV5-1 and TRBJ2-5, is KAGVTQTPRYLIKTRGQQVTLSCSPISGHRSVSWYQQTPGQGLQFLFEYFSETQRNKGNFPGRFSGRQFSNSRSEMNVSTLELGDSALYLCASSLDWAQYFGPGTRLLVL.

The chain employs TRBV5-1 and TRBJ2-1; 9 bases fit TRBD2. V shed 2 bases, J shed 5 bases, and the junction held 2 bases outside the gene matches. Germline CDR1 and CDR2: SGHRS and YFSETQ. This CDR3 region has 14 residues. CDR3 in amino acids: CASSFSGSDNEQFF. In DNA, the CDR3 is TGCGCCAGCAGCTTTAGCGGGAGCGACAATGAGCAGTTCTTC.

The V gene is TRBV28, the J gene TRBJ1-2; 7 bases are a match to TRBD1. The CDR3 extends over 14 amino acids. After removal of 2 bases from V and 7 bases from J, the junction contained 7 bases not matched to a gene. Per the germline V gene, CDR1 is MDHEN and CDR2 is SYDVKM. The CDR3 loop is CASSLQGGIGGYTF. In DNA, the CDR3 is TGTGCCAGCAGTTTACAGGGGGGCATTGGTGGCTACACCTTC.

The chain carries TRBV19 and TRBJ2-2; possible D gene TRBD2, 6 bases. CDR3 length: 13 residues. Germline CDR1 LNHDA, CDR2 SQIVND (reference sequence). The V gene lost 9 bases and the J gene lost 6 bases, with 14 bases spanning the gap. The CDR3 sequence: CASRGYAAGELFF. The CDR3 bases are TGTGCCAGCCGGGGGTACGCTGCCGGGGAGCTGTTTTTT.

The rearrangement joins TRBV5-1 to TRBJ2-7, with TRBD1 matching 9 bases. This CDR3 spans 16 amino acids. In germline, CDR1 is SGHRS, CDR2 YFSETQ. With 4 bases clipped from V and 2 bases from J, the junction kept 10 bases outside the gene matches. The CDR3 region has the DNA TGCGCCAGCAGCCTCCCGGGACAGGGCACAACCTACGAGCAGTACTTC. Translation: CASSLPGQGTTYEQYF.

The chain joins TRBV28 to TRBJ2-5; 7 bases agree with TRBD1. Germline lookup yields CDR1 MDHEN and CDR2 SYDVKM. V shed 6 bases and J 5 bases; nucleotides not matched to a gene: 12. The length of the CDR3 is 15 residues. The CDR3 DNA is TGTGCCAGCAGGCGTGAGGGGGCTCGACAGGAGACCCAGTACTTC. Translated, it gives CASRREGARQETQYF.

This clone was seen only once. The gene calls are TRBV11-2 and TRBJ2-4, with TRBD2 matching 10 bases. CDR3 length: 17 residues. Germline loops: CDR1 SGHAT, CDR2 FQNNGV. Trimming removed 0 bases from V and 0 bases from J; junction bases left unmatched: 2. CDR3 sequence (DNA): TGTGCCAGCAGCTTAGAAACTAGCGGGAAAGCCAAAAACATTCAGTACTTC. Translation gives CASSLETSGKAKNIQYF.

The chain links TRBV9 to TRBJ2-7; D might be TRBD2 (7 bases). CDR1 and CDR2 from the germline V gene are SGDLS and YYNGEE. This CDR3 comprises 15 residues. Between the trimmed V and J ends, which lost 4 bases and 3 bases, there was a span of 17 bases. The CDR3 region is CASSPWRGGGYEQYF. CDR3 nucleotide sequence: TGTGCCAGCAGCCCATGGAGGGGGGGCGGCTACGAGCAGTACTTC.

The chain joins TRBV7-6 to TRBJ2-3; 10 nucleotides match TRBD2. With 0 bases clipped from V and 0 bases from J, the junction kept 3 bases outside the gene matches. The CDR3 has 17 residues. CDR1 is SGHVS, CDR2 FNYEAQ, per germline. CDR3 sequence (DNA): TGTGCCAGCAGCTTAGCGCAACTAGCGGGGAGCACAGATACGCAGTATTTT. This encodes CASSLAQLAGSTDTQYF.

The chain couples TRBV12-5 to TRBJ1-6; perhaps TRBD1 as D (6 bases). The CDR3 runs 16 residues. Trimming left V 7 bases short and J 0 bases short, with 13 bases between. CDR1 and CDR2 (germline): LGHNT, FRNRAP. CDR3 in DNA: TGTGCTAGTGCCCTCAGGGGTAGCTCCTATAATTCACCCCTCCACTTT. Protein: CASALRGSSYNSPLHF.